Below are 32 T cell receptor beta chains sequenced from a single sample in a study of blood T cell repertoires in COVID-19. Generated by immunoSEQ multiplex PCR, the TCRdb table keeps only in-frame clones and is missing some. The sample carries approximately 210,000 clones, about nine tenths recorded once. Sequencing was done on a sample of peripheral blood. The receptors originated from an older man with acute or convalescent COVID-19.

This sequence joins TRBV28 and TRBJ1-2, with D unclear. Germline V lookup: CDR1 MDHEN, CDR2 SYDVKM. CDR3 length equals 10 residues. V was trimmed by 5 bases and J by 10 bases, leaving 8 bases between them. DNA for the CDR3: TGTGCCAGCAGTCAGGTCTACTACACCTTC. Protein sequence: CASSQVYYTF.

The V call is TRBV19, the J call TRBJ2-1; 10 bases fit TRBD2. Losses at the gene ends were 3 bases for V and 5 bases for J; bases not matched to a gene: 7. Germline-derived CDR1 and CDR2 are LNHDA and SQIVND (reference sequence). This CDR3 spans 16 amino acids. As DNA, the CDR3 is TGTGCCAGTAGTATGGGTAGCGGGAGGAACAACAATGAGCAGTTCTTC. As protein: CASSMGSGRNNNEQFF.

The J gene is TRBJ1-5, the V gene TRBV2; D gene unclear. Trimming removed 3 bases from V and 2 bases from J, with 8 bases in between. This CDR3 is built from 14 residues. Germline V gene data show CDR1 as SNHLY and CDR2 as FYNNEI. The CDR3 region is CASSDPRGNQPQHF. The CDR3 DNA reads as TGTGCCAGCAGTGATCCTCGGGGCAATCAGCCCCAGCATTTT.

This clone was seen at least ten times. The chain recombines TRBV6-1 with TRBJ2-7; the D is unclear. Deletions cut 2 bases from V and 2 bases from J, with 13 bases between. The germline V gene encodes CDR1 MNHNS and CDR2 SASEGT. This CDR3 spans 15 amino acids. DNA for the CDR3: TGTGCCAGCAGTGAACCAGGCGCCCTCCCCTACGAGCAGTACTTC. It is translated as CASSEPGALPYEQYF.

V is TRBV2 and J is TRBJ1-2; 8 bases match TRBD1. Per the germline V gene, CDR1 is SNHLY and CDR2 is FYNNEI. V gave up 2 bases and J gave up 4 bases; unmatched junction bases: 6. CDR3 length: 15 amino acids. For the CDR3, the DNA is TGTGCCAGCAGTGAATCCGGGCAGGGGGCCTATGGCTACACCTTC. Encoded protein: CASSESGQGAYGYTF.

The CDR3, as DNA: TGTGCCTGGAGGGGGGGGCTAGGGACTGAAGCTTTCTTT. Protein product: CAWRGGLGTEAFF. This chain uses TRBV30 with TRBJ1-1; D may be TRBD1 (6 bases). V lost 3 bases and J 5 bases, leaving 13 bases between the germline ends. Per germline, CDR1 GTSNPN and CDR2 SVGIG (reference sequence). There are 13 residues in the CDR3.

V gene TRBV5-1 combines with J gene TRBJ1-2; TRBD1 matches 7 bases. Germline V gene lookup returns CDR1 SGHRS and CDR2 YFSETQ. J lost 8 bases, V lost 0 bases, and 7 bases had no gene match. The CDR3 loop spans 14 amino acids. The CDR3, as DNA: TGCGCCAGCAGCTTGGAACAGGGGCTCCGGGGCTACACCTTC. Amino acids: CASSLEQGLRGYTF.

CDR3 amino acids: CASSSGQVTGELFF. CDR3 DNA sequence: TGTGCCAGCAGCTCCGGACAGGTCACCGGGGAGCTGTTTTTT. This chain links TRBV7-8 with TRBJ2-2; the match to TRBD1 covers 7 bases. Germline-derived CDR1 and CDR2 are SGHVS and FQNEAQ. The CDR3 loop spans 14 amino acids. V lost 4 bases to trimming and J lost 4 bases; unmatched junction nucleotides: 3.

This chain uses TRBV19 with TRBJ2-3; weak D call: TRBD2 (6 bases). The germline gives CDR1 LNHDA, CDR2 SQIVND (reference sequence). V lost 7 bases and J 5 bases, leaving 16 bases between the germline ends. CDR3 length: 14 amino acids. The CDR3 sequence: CASTTLATGDTQYF. The CDR3 nucleotides are TGTGCCAGTACAACTCTAGCGACGGGAGATACGCAGTATTTT.

The sample holds one count of this clone. The V call is TRBV19, the J call TRBJ2-6; the match to TRBD1 covers 9 bases. J was trimmed by 2 bases and V by 2 bases; bases with no gene match: 10. The CDR3 has 19 residues. CDR1 is LNHDA, CDR2 SQIVND, per germline (reference sequence). The CDR3 loop is CASSITTGTGKPGANVLTF. DNA of the CDR3: TGTGCCAGTAGTATAACAACCGGGACAGGGAAACCTGGGGCCAACGTCCTGACTTTC. The full variable domain, with the rest looked up from reference TRBV19 and TRBJ2-6, is DGGITQSPKYLFRKEGQNVTLSCEQNLNHDAMYWYRQDPGQGLRLIYYSQIVNDFQKGDIAEGYSVSREKKESFPLTVTSAQKNPTAFYLCASSITTGTGKPGANVLTFGAGSRLTVL.

This rearrangement joins TRBV5-4 to TRBJ2-2; TRBD1 matches 11 bases. The ends lost 4 bases at V and 5 bases at J; junction bases unmatched: 4. The CDR3 sequence is 15 residues long. Per the germline V gene, CDR1 is SGHNT and CDR2 is YYREEE (reference sequence). DNA of the CDR3: TGTGCCAGCAGCCGGACAGGGGGCAAGACCGGGGAGCTGTTTTTT. It is translated as CASSRTGGKTGELFF.

This clone was seen just once. V gene TRBV18 combines with J gene TRBJ2-7; 8 nucleotides agree with TRBD1. With 3 bases clipped from V and 3 bases from J, the junction kept 1 base outside the gene matches. The CDR3 runs 13 residues. Germline CDR1 KGHSH, CDR2 LQKENI. As DNA, the CDR3 is TGTGCCAGCTCACCCACAGGGGGCTACGAGCAGTACTTC. Translation gives CASSPTGGYEQYF.

In its sample, this clone was seen a few times. The V call is TRBV9, the J call TRBJ2-2, with a weak D call TRBD1 (7 bases). The CDR3 is made up of 15 amino acids. Trimming shortened V by 5 bases and J by 4 bases, and 15 bases separated the two germline ends. CDR1 and CDR2 from the germline V gene are SGDLS and YYNGEE. This chain's CDR3 is CASSLPGGGTGELFF. DNA of the CDR3: TGTGCCAGCAGTTTGCCAGGGGGAGGCACCGGGGAGCTGTTTTTT.

V is TRBV5-1 and J is TRBJ2-6, with 9 bases aligning to TRBD1. The CDR3 is 17 residues long. Germline V gene sequence: CDR1 SGHRS, CDR2 YFSETQ. V was pared by 4 bases and J by 1 base, with 6 bases of the junction left unmatched. The CDR3 spells CASSGGQGMSGANVLTF. The CDR3 DNA reads TGCGCCAGCAGCGGAGGACAGGGGATGTCTGGGGCCAACGTCCTGACTTTC.

The CDR3 loop is CATSDTGQGVLGYTF. CDR3 nucleotide sequence: TGTGCCACCAGTGACACGGGACAGGGAGTTTTGGGCTACACCTTC. The chain has TRBV24-1 and TRBJ1-2; 9 bases line up with TRBD1. The germline gives CDR1 KGHDR, CDR2 SFDVKD. V lost 4 bases, J lost 8 bases, and 10 bases stayed unmatched. The CDR3 loop spans 15 amino acids.

This clone was detected only a few times. This same CDR3 is encoded by further DNA sequences in the sample. The chain uses TRBV18 and TRBJ2-7, with D possibly TRBD1 on 6 matching bases. This CDR3 is built from 12 residues. The V and J ends lost 3 bases and 3 bases respectively, with 6 bases between them. The germline V gene has CDR1 KGHSH and CDR2 LQKENI. The CDR3, as DNA: TGTGCCAGCTCACCGGACAGCTACGAGCAGTACTTC. Encoded protein: CASSPDSYEQYF.

The chain couples TRBV6-1 to TRBJ2-1, with 8 bases that match TRBD2. The germline CDR1 and CDR2 sequences are MNHNS and SASEGT. V was pared by 2 bases and J by 2 bases, with 8 bases of the junction left unmatched. CDR3 length: 17 amino acids. CDR3 nucleotide sequence: TGTGCCAGCAGTGAACCCTGGACTAGCAGAACCTACAATGAGCAGTTCTTC. Its translation: CASSEPWTSRTYNEQFF.

J is TRBJ2-7 and V is TRBV4-2; 7 positions match TRBD1. The junction had 10 bases not matched to a gene; V was cut back by 3 bases and J by 2 bases. The CDR3 loop spans 16 amino acids. CDR1 LGHNA and CDR2 YNFKEQ come from the germline V gene. CDR3 bases: TGTGCCAGCAGCCATGCTACGGGAACAGGGGCCTACGAGCAGTACTTC. Its translation: CASSHATGTGAYEQYF.

The rearrangement uses TRBV28 and TRBJ2-6; no firm D call. V was trimmed by 5 bases and J by 0 bases, leaving 29 bases between them. This CDR3 is built from 22 residues. Germline V gene lookup returns CDR1 MDHEN and CDR2 SYDVKM. Written as DNA, the CDR3 is TGTGCCAGCAGTCGGAAATGGGTCGAGACGAGGCAGATTAGCTCTGGGGCCAACGTCCTGACTTTC. Its protein is CASSRKWVETRQISSGANVLTF.

The rearrangement links TRBV10-3 to TRBJ1-1, with a possible D match to TRBD1 (5 bases). V lost 5 bases and J 2 bases, leaving 9 bases between the germline ends. The germline gives CDR1 ENHRY, CDR2 SYGVKD. This CDR3 contains 13 residues. The DNA for the CDR3 is TGTGCCATCAGTCGACAGATTAACACTGAAGCTTTCTTT. It yields the protein CAISRQINTEAFF.

The chain has TRBV2 and TRBJ2-2; 7 positions agree with TRBD2. From germline, CDR1 is SNHLY and CDR2 FYNNEI. This CDR3 contains 13 residues. Unmatched junction bases numbered 4, after V lost 6 bases and J lost 6 bases. For the CDR3, the DNA is TGTGCCAGCAGGGGCGGGAGTGCCGGGGAGCTGTTTTTT. Translating gives CASRGGSAGELFF.

This clone was detected a few times. J is TRBJ1-2 and V is TRBV5-1, with D possibly being TRBD1 (5 bases). Germline-derived CDR1 and CDR2 are SGHRS and YFSETQ. V dropped 0 bases and J dropped 4 bases, with 13 bases sitting between them. The CDR3 covers 15 residues. Here the CDR3 DNA reads TGCGCCAGCAGCTTGGCCCTTGACAGCACCTATGGCTACACCTTC. Amino acids: CASSLALDSTYGYTF.

The chain couples TRBV18 to TRBJ2-5, with TRBD1 matching over 10 bases. Germline trimming cut 6 bases from V and 0 bases from J; bases unmatched to any gene: 19. Germline CDR1 KGHSH, CDR2 LQKENI. The CDR3 covers 20 residues. As DNA, the CDR3 is TGTGCCAGCTCCATTCGCCGGGACAGGGGAAGGGGCGTCGACCAAGAGACCCAGTACTTC. Amino acid sequence: CASSIRRDRGRGVDQETQYF.

This chain connects TRBV5-5 to TRBJ2-5; TRBD1 matches at 8 bases. Germline CDR1 is SGHKS and CDR2 is YYEKEE (reference sequence). The CDR3 loop spans 15 amino acids. V shed 0 bases and J 5 bases; nucleotides not matched to a gene: 6. CDR3 sequence: CASSLAPGGWETQYF. CDR3 sequence (DNA): TGTGCCAGCAGCTTGGCGCCAGGGGGCTGGGAGACCCAGTACTTC. The full variable domain, its missing parts supplied by reference TRBV5-5 and TRBJ2-5, is DAGVTQSPTHLIKTRGQQVTLRCSPISGHKSVSWYQQVLGQGPQFIFQYYEKEERGRGNFPDRFSARQFPNYSSELNVNALLLGDSALYLCASSLAPGGWETQYFGPGTRLLVL.

The chain couples TRBV7-3 to TRBJ2-1; 10 nucleotides align to TRBD2. With V trimmed by 5 bases and J by 1 base, 11 bases remained unmatched. This CDR3 region has 18 residues. The V gene's germline CDR1 is SGHTA and CDR2 FQGTGA. This CDR3 reads CASSPGLAGAGSYNEQFF. CDR3 coding DNA: TGTGCCAGCAGCCCCGGCCTAGCGGGAGCGGGGTCCTACAATGAGCAGTTCTTC.

The chain couples TRBV5-5 to TRBJ1-4, with a tentative D call TRBD1 (6 bases). V gave up 0 bases and J gave up 6 bases, with 12 bases separating them. The CDR3 runs to 15 residues. CDR1 and CDR2 (germline): SGHKS, YYEKEE (reference sequence). Here the CDR3 DNA reads TGTGCCAGCAGCTTGGGCGGGGGCGCGGATGAAAAACTGTTTTTT. It specifies CASSLGGGADEKLFF.

The gene calls are TRBV7-9 and TRBJ1-6; D possibly corresponds to TRBD1 (5 bases). This CDR3 spans 15 amino acids. Germline V gene sequence: CDR1 SEHNR, CDR2 FQNEAQ (reference sequence). V dropped 1 base and J dropped 7 bases, with 11 bases sitting between them. CDR3 sequence (DNA): TGTGCCAGCAGCTTAGATGGGGCCGAGAATTCACCCCTCCACTTT. Translated, it gives CASSLDGAENSPLHF.

The chain joins TRBV5-1 to TRBJ1-1, with 9 bases aligning to TRBD1. The CDR3 spans 17 residues. Germline CDR1 reads SGHRS; CDR2 reads YFSETQ. With 0 bases clipped from V and 0 bases from J, the junction kept 6 bases outside the gene matches. This chain's CDR3 is CASSLGGTGMMNTEAFF. CDR3 DNA sequence: TGCGCCAGCAGCTTGGGAGGGACAGGGATGATGAACACTGAAGCTTTCTTT. The full variable domain, its missing parts supplied by reference TRBV5-1 and TRBJ1-1, is KAGVTQTPRYLIKTRGQQVTLSCSPISGHRSVSWYQQTPGQGLQFLFEYFSETQRNKGNFPGRFSGRQFSNSRSEMNVSTLELGDSALYLCASSLGGTGMMNTEAFFGQGTRLTVV.

The chain is built from TRBV30 and TRBJ2-3; D is ambiguous. In germline, CDR1 is GTSNPN, CDR2 SVGIG (reference sequence). The CDR3 has 14 residues. V lost 6 bases to trimming and J lost 5 bases, with 18 bases between them. The CDR3 here is CACRPNAVLDTQYF. The DNA for the CDR3 is TGTGCCTGTAGGCCCAATGCGGTTTTAGATACGCAGTATTTT.

V is TRBV5-5 and J is TRBJ2-6, with D hard to call. Germline V gene data show CDR1 as SGHKS and CDR2 as YYEKEE (reference sequence). With 4 bases removed from V and 4 bases from J, the gap between germline ends came to 12 bases. This CDR3 is built from 15 residues. CDR3 in amino acids: CASSPAGLGANVLTF. As DNA, the CDR3 is TGTGCCAGCAGCCCGGCCGGGTTAGGGGCCAACGTCCTGACTTTC.

This clone was detected once. V is TRBV6-1 and J is TRBJ1-3; 8 bases are shared with TRBD1. The CDR3 is 15 residues long. CDR1 is MNHNS, CDR2 SASEGT, per germline. The V segment lost 3 bases and the J segment 1 base; nucleotides outside the gene matches: 2. CDR3 protein: CASSETGVSGNTIYF. Written as DNA, the CDR3 is TGTGCCAGCAGTGAGACAGGGGTATCTGGAAACACCATATATTTT.

The gene calls are TRBV28 and TRBJ1-3; D not resolved. Germline CDR1 and CDR2: MDHEN and SYDVKM. Trimming took off 3 bases at V and 0 bases at J, with 12 bases between the two ends. The CDR3 loop spans 16 amino acids. The CDR3 loop is CASSFSYGDSGNTIYF. The CDR3 DNA sequence: TGTGCCAGCAGTTTTTCGTACGGAGACTCTGGAAACACCATATATTTT.